Presented here are 17 T cell receptor beta chains from one specimen sequenced in a study of metastatic and nonmetastatic thyroid tumors. Patients were all untreated before their thyroid surgery. Via MiXCR, TCRdb re-called the PCR reads. Among 25,000 or so clones, approximately 17% were seen once, and the ten largest hold roughly 6.1%. Sequencing used blood. The source of these receptors is a male donor with papillary thyroid cancer or a benign thyroid nodule (not recorded which). Some clones in this sample may be carry-over from other donors' samples.

This clone has more than one count but fewer than ten. The V and J genes are TRBV20-1 and TRBJ2-6; the D gene could be TRBD1 or TRBD2 (5 bases each). This CDR3 has 18 amino acids. The germline V and J ends were trimmed by 1 base and 3 bases, with 19 bases remaining between them. Germline V gene data show CDR1 as DFQATT and CDR2 as SNEGSKA (reference sequence). As DNA, the CDR3 is TGCAGTGCTAGAGGTCCGGGCTCGGGACGAGTTGGGGCCAACGTCCTGACTTTC. This translates into CSARGPGSGRVGANVLTF.

This clone was observed many times. The rearrangement joins TRBV28 to TRBJ2-5; 7 bases map to TRBD2. Unmatched junction bases numbered 2, after V lost 6 bases and J lost 1 base. The CDR3 consists of 13 residues. CDR1 is MDHEN and CDR2 is SYDVKM in the germline V gene. The CDR3 here is CASSLAAQETQYF. In DNA form, the CDR3 reads TGTGCCAGCAGCCTAGCGGCCCAAGAGACCCAGTACTTC.

This clone showed up many times. V gene TRBV30 combines with J gene TRBJ2-2; unclear D gene. The germline V and J ends were trimmed by 5 bases and 4 bases, with 5 bases remaining between them. The germline gives CDR1 GTSNPN, CDR2 SVGIG (reference sequence). CDR3 length: 11 amino acids. The CDR3 is CAWSPTGELFF. CDR3 DNA sequence: TGTGCCTGGTCACCCACCGGGGAGCTGTTTTTT. Variable domain in full (rest from reference TRBV30 and TRBJ2-2): SQTIHQWPATLVQPVGSPLSLECTVEGTSNPNLYWYRQAAGRGLQLLFYSVGIGQISSEVPQNLSASRPQDRQFILSSKKLLLSDSGFYLCAWSPTGELFFGEGSRLTVL.

This clone came up many times. This rearrangement joins TRBV4-2 to TRBJ2-7, with 8 bases that match TRBD2. J lost 2 bases, V lost 0 bases, and 6 bases had no gene match. This CDR3 region has 16 residues. The V gene's germline CDR1 is LGHNA and CDR2 YNFKEQ. Here the CDR3 reads CASSQDGGRPPYEQYF. In DNA, the CDR3 is TGTGCCAGCAGCCAAGATGGCGGGAGGCCCCCCTACGAGCAGTACTTC.

For this clone: As the CDR3 is not closed by the conserved phenylalanine or tryptophan, this likely results from a read error. The chain uses TRBV27 and TRBJ1-5; D not certain. This CDR3 has 14 amino acids. The V gene's germline CDR1 is MNHEY and CDR2 SMNVEV (reference sequence). The V and J ends lost 2 bases and 7 bases respectively, with 12 bases between them. This chain's CDR3 is CASSLDDAVQPQHV. In DNA form, the CDR3 reads TGTGCCAGCAGTTTAGACGACGCAGTCCAGCCCCAGCATGTT.

In its sample, this clone is large (0.1 to 1%). This chain connects TRBV6-4 to TRBJ1-5, with D unclear. The CDR3 has 13 amino acids. The ends were cut back, 3 bases at V and 4 bases at J, with 7 bases in the middle. Looked up from germline, CDR1 is MRHNA and CDR2 is SNTAGT. The CDR3 DNA follows: TGTGCCAGCAGTGAGGGCCCAAATCAGCCCCAGCATTTT. Translation: CASSEGPNQPQHF.

The table lists this clone with many counts. The genes are TRBV11-2 and TRBJ1-2; TRBD1 is a possible D gene (6 bases). The CDR3 runs 16 residues. V shed 8 bases and J shed 4 bases, with 23 bases lying between them. Germline values: CDR1 SGHAT, CDR2 FQNNGV. Here the CDR3 reads CASGSGDPSIGYGYTF. The CDR3 DNA reads as TGTGCCAGCGGCTCAGGGGATCCCTCAATAGGCTATGGCTACACCTTC.

The sample holds many counts of this clone. This chain joins TRBV5-5 and TRBJ2-5, with D unresolved. CDR1 SGHKS and CDR2 YYEKEE come from the germline V gene (reference sequence). The germline V and J ends were trimmed by 2 bases and 1 base, with 9 bases remaining between them. The CDR3 extends over 14 amino acids. Written as DNA, the CDR3 is TGTGCCAGCAGCTTAGGGCCAGTCCAAGAGACCCAGTACTTC. This translates into CASSLGPVQETQYF.

This clone has just a few counts. The chain has TRBV20-1 and TRBJ1-6, with unresolved D. From germline, CDR1 is DFQATT and CDR2 SNEGSKA (reference sequence). This CDR3 is built from 12 residues. The ends were cut back, 7 bases at V and 0 bases at J, with 4 bases in the middle. CDR3 bases: TGCAGTGGGAGCTCCTATAATTCACCCCTCCACTTT. The encoded protein is CSGSSYNSPLHF.

This clone was counted at least ten times. This chain links TRBV7-6 with TRBJ2-3, with a weak D call TRBD2 (5 bases). Germline V gives CDR1 SGHVS, CDR2 FNYEAQ. The CDR3 totals 14 residues. V was trimmed by 5 bases and J by 0 bases, leaving 9 bases between them. The CDR3 DNA sequence: TGTGCCAGCAGCGCGGGCGCGAGCACAGATACGCAGTATTTT. Protein: CASSAGASTDTQYF. Full variable domain (outside the CDR3, taken from reference TRBV7-6 and TRBJ2-3): GAGVSQSPRYKVTKRGQDVALRCDPISGHVSLYWYRQALGQGPEFLTYFNYEAQQDKSGLPNDRFSAERPEGSISTLTIQRTEQRDSAMYRCASSAGASTDTQYFGPGTRLTVL.

This clone was observed many times. The V gene is TRBV5-8, the J gene TRBJ2-2, with TRBD2 as a possible D gene (5 bases). Trimming pared 4 bases from V and 3 bases from J, leaving 10 bases between. The CDR3 is 14 residues long. CDR1 is SGHTS, CDR2 YDEGEE, per germline. The CDR3 loop is CASSTWTYTGELFF. The CDR3 DNA reads TGTGCCAGCAGCACCTGGACTTACACCGGGGAGCTGTTTTTT. Full variable domain (remainder filled in from reference TRBV5-8 and TRBJ2-2): EAGVTQSPTHLIKTRGQQATLRCSPISGHTSVYWYQQALGLGLQFLLWYDEGEERNRGNFPPRFSGRQFPNYSSELNVNALELEDSALYLCASSTWTYTGELFFGEGSRLTVL.

The chain is built from TRBV20-1 and TRBJ2-7, with TRBD2 matching over 8 bases. This CDR3 region has 13 residues. V lost 4 bases and J lost 3; bases outside the gene matches: 5. CDR1 is DFQATT, CDR2 SNEGSKA, per germline (reference sequence). CDR3 DNA sequence: TGCAGTGCTAAACCGGGACTAGTCTACGAGCAGTACTTC. Translated: CSAKPGLVYEQYF.

This clone was recorded at least ten times. The chain combines TRBV20-1 with TRBJ2-1; no firm D call. V lost 3 bases, J lost 7 bases, and 4 bases lay in between. Germline V lookup: CDR1 DFQATT, CDR2 SNEGSKA (reference sequence). CDR3 length: 10 amino acids. In nucleotides, the CDR3 is TGCAGTGCTAGTGATAATGAGCAGTTCTTC. This encodes CSASDNEQFF.

This chain joins TRBV30 and TRBJ1-2; D uncertain. V was trimmed by 2 bases and J by 2 bases, leaving 3 bases between them. The germline CDR1 and CDR2 sequences are GTSNPN and SVGIG (reference sequence). This CDR3 comprises 11 residues. Written as DNA, the CDR3 is TGTGCCTGGAGTTCCAACTATGGCTACACCTTC. Translation gives CAWSSNYGYTF.

The CDR3 nucleotides are TGTGCCAGCAGTGAATGGGAGACAGGGGCTTCACCCCTCCACTTT. It specifies CASSEWETGASPLHF. The rearrangement uses TRBV25-1 and TRBJ1-6; 8 bases match TRBD1. CDR1 is MGHDK and CDR2 is SYGVNS in the germline V gene. The CDR3 loop spans 15 amino acids. V lost 1 base, J lost 9 bases, and 5 bases stayed unmatched. Complete variable domain (other parts from reference TRBV25-1 and TRBJ1-6): EADIYQTPRYLVIGTGKKITLECSQTMGHDKMYWYQQDPGMELHLIHYSYGVNSTEKGDLSSESTVSRIRTEHFPLTLESARPSHTSQYLCASSEWETGASPLHFGNGTRLTVT.

The rearrangement uses TRBV5-6 and TRBJ2-3, with D maybe TRBD2 (6 bases). CDR3 length: 18 amino acids. Germline CDR1 reads SGHDT; CDR2 reads YYEEEE. V gave up 1 base and J gave up 4 bases, with 22 bases separating them. DNA of the CDR3: TGTGCCAGCAGCTTGACCTCGTCTATTCCGGGGGATGCAGATACGCAGTATTTT. Its translation: CASSLTSSIPGDADTQYF.

The V call is TRBV7-2, the J call TRBJ2-5; D is perhaps TRBD2 (6 bases). Germline V lookup: CDR1 SGHTA, CDR2 FQGNSA. V lost 6 bases, J lost 1 base, and 12 bases lay in between. The length of the CDR3 is 14 residues. The chain's CDR3 is CASSPLGGQETQYF. CDR3 nucleotides: TGTGCCAGCAGTCCTCTCGGGGGCCAAGAGACCCAGTACTTC.